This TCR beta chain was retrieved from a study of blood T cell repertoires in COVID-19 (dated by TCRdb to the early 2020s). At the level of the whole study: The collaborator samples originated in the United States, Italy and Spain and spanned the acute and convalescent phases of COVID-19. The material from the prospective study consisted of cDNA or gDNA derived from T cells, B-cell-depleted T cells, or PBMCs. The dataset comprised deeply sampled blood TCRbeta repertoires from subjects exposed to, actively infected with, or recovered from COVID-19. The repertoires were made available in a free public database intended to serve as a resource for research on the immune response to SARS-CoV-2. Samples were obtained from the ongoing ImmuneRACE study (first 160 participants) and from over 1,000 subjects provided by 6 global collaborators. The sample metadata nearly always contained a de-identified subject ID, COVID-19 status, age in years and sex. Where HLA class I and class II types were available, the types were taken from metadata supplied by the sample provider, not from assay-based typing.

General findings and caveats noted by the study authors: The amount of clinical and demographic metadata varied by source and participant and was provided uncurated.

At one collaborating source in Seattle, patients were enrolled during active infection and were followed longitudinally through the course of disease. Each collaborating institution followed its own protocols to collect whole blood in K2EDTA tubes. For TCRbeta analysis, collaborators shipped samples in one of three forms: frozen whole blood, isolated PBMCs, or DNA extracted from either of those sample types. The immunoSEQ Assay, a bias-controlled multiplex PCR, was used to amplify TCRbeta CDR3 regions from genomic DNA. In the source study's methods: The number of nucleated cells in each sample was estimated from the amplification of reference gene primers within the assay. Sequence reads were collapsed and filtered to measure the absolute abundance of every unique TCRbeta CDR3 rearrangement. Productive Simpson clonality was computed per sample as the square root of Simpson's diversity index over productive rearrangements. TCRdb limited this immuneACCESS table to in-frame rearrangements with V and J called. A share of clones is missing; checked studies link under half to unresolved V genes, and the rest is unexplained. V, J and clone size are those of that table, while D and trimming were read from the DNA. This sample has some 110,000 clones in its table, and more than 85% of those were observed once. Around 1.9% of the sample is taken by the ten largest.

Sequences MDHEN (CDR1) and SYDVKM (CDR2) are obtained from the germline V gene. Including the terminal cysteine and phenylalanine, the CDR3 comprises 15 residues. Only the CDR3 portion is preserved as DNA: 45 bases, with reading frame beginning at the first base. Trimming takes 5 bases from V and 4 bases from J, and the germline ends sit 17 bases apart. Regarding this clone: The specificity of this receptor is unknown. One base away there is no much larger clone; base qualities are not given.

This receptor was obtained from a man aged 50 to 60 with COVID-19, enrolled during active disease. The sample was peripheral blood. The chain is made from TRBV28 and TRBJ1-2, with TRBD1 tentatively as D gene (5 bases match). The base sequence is TGTGCCAGCAGTCTATTTATAGGGGTTGGCTATGGCTACACCTTC. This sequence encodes CASSLFIGVGYGYTF.